This T cell receptor beta chain is drawn from a study of shared clonotypes between healthy human individuals. Using immunoSEQ multiplex PCR, the repertoire was profiled, and TCRdb retains in-frame clones only, with some absent. The sample includes roughly 2.6 million clones, approximately 94% of them seen just once. The CDR3 has 14 residues. The germline gives CDR1 SGHAT, CDR2 FQNNGV. V was clipped by 1 base and J by 6 bases, with 13 bases between them. With regard to this clone: Its antigen remains unknown.

Study-wide findings and caveats: Despite large depth, rarefaction showed incomplete sorted-subset sequencing.

The sample consisted of naive CD4+ T cells sorted from blood. Subset of the sample: CD45RA+ positively selected. V gene TRBV11-2 combines with J gene TRBJ2-7; D not certain. This receptor was taken from a man younger than 30 in good health. The DNA for the CDR3 is TGTGCCAGCAGCTTAGGCGAACTAATAGGCGAGCAGTACTTC. This translates into CASSLGELIGEQYF.